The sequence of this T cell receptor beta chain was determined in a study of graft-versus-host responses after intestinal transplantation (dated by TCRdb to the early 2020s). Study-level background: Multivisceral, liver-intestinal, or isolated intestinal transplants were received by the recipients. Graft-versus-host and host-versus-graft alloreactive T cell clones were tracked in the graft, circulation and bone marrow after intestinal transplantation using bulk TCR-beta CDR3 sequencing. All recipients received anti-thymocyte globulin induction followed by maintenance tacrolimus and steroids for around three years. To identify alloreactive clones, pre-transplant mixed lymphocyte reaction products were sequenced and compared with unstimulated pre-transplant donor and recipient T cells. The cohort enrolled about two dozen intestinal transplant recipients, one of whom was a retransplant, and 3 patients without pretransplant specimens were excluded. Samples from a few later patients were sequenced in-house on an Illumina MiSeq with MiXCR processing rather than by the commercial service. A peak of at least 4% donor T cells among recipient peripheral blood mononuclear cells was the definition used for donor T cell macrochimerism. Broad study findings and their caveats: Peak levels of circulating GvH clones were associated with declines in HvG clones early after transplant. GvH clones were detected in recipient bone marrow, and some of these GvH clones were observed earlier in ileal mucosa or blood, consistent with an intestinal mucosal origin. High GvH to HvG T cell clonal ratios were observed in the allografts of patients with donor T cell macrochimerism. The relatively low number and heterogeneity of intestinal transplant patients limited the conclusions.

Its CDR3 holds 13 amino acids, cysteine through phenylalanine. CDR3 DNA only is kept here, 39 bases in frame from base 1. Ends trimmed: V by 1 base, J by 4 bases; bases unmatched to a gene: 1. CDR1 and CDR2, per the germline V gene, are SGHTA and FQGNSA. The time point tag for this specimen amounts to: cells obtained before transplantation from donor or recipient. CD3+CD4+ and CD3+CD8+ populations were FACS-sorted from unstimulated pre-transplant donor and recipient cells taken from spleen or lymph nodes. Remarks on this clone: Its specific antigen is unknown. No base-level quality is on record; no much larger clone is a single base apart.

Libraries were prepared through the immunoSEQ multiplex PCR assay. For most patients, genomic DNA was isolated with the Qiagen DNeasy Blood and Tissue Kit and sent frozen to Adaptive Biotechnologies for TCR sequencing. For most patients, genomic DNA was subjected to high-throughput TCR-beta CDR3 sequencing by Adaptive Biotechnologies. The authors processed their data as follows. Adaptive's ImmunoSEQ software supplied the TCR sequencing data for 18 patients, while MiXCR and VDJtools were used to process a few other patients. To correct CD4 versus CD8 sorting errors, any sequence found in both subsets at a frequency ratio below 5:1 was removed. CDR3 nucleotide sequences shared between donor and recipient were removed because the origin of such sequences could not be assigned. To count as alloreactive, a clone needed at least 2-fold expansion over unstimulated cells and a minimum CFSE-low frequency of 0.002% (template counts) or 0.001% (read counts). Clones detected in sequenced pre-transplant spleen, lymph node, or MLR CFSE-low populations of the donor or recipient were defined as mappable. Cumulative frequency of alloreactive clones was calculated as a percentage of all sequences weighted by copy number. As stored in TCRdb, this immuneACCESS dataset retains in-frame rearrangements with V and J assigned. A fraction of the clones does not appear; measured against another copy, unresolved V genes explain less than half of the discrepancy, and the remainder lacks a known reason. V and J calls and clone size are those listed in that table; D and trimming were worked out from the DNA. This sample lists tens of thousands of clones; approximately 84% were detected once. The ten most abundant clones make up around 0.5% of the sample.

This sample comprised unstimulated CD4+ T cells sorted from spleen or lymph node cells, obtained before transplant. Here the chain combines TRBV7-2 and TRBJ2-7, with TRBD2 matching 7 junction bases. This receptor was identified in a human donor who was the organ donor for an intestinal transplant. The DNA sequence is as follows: TGTGCCAGCAGCTTAGTCGGGGGGTACGAGCAGTACTTC. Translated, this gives CASSLVGGYEQYF. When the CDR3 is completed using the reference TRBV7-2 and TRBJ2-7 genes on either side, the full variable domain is GAGVSQSPSNKVTEKGKDVELRCDPISGHTALYWYRQSLGQGLEFLIYFQGNSAPDKSGLPSDRFSAERTGGSVSTLTIQRTQQEDSAVYLCASSLVGGYEQYFGPGTRLTVT.